Given below is one T cell receptor beta chain in context. Per the authors' pipeline: Researchers report that nucleated cell counts were estimated from reference gene primer amplification. Here immunoSEQ multiplex PCR was the method, and the copy in TCRdb shows in-frame clones only, minus some. That table is the source of V, J and clone size, and D and trimming were worked out from the DNA. The sample holds 200,000 to 300,000 clones, more than 85% seen once. CDR1 and CDR2 (germline): ENHRY, SYGVKD. The CDR3 extends over 16 amino acids. The ends lost 6 bases at V and 4 bases at J; junction bases unmatched: 12. The data stem from a study of blood T cell repertoires in COVID-19. Study overall: PBMCs, B-cell-depleted T cells, or T cells were the source of the cDNA or gDNA that made up the material.

The sequence came from a woman in her sixties with COVID-19, enrolled during active disease. The genes are TRBV10-3 and TRBJ1-2; 9 bases line up with TRBD1. The sequenced material came from peripheral blood. The CDR3 bases are TGTGCCATCAGCCGACAGGGGGTATCGCTAGGCTATGGCTACACCTTC. Translated, it gives CAISRQGVSLGYGYTF.